This is a list of T cell receptor beta chains from one sample in a study of siplizumab effects on memory and regulatory T cells. TCRdb keeps only in-frame clones here, not all; method: immunoSEQ multiplex PCR. The data show some 96,000 clones, more than 85% seen once. The sample was CD4+ T cells sorted from blood. The receptor source for this set is a human donor in good health. The CDR3 runs from the conserved cysteine through the conserved F or W. D genes are given only for firm matches. For some rows the clone size is stated as once, few or many, or as a class when expanded; others skip it.

size,D,V,J,DNA,CDR3
.,.,TRBV6-5,TRBJ1-6,TGTGCCAGCAGTTACGGGCAGGGAGGTTCACCCCTCCACTTT,CASSYGQGGSPLHF
.,TRBD1,TRBV27,TRBJ1-2,TGTGCCAGCGGTGAAGACCGGGACAGTTATGGCTACACCTTC,CASGEDRDSYGYTF
.,.,TRBV7-2,TRBJ2-3,TGTGCCAGCAGCTTATTGCGAAGCCTCCAGTTCACAGATACGCAGTATTTT,CASSLLRSLQFTDTQYF
.,.,TRBV7-3,TRBJ2-2,TGTGCCAGCAGCCCACCGGGGCCGAGGAACACCGGGGAGCTGTTTTTT,CASSPPGPRNTGELFF
.,TRBD1,TRBV2,TRBJ1-1,TGTGCCAGCAGCTGGACAGGGGTGAACACTGAAGCTTTCTTT,CASSWTGVNTEAFF
.,.,TRBV6-6,TRBJ1-1,TGTGCCAGCACAAAAGACGGATTGAACACTGAAGCTTTCTTT,CASTKDGLNTEAFF
.,TRBD1,TRBV7-9,TRBJ2-7,TGTGCCAGCAGCTTCGACAGGGGGCCCTACGAGCAGTACTTC,CASSFDRGPYEQYF
.,TRBD1,TRBV4-1,TRBJ2-7,TGCGCCAGCAGCCAAGAGGGACAGGTCTCCTACGAGCAGTACTTC,CASSQEGQVSYEQYF
once,TRBD2,TRBV27,TRBJ2-1,TGTGCCAGCAGTGTTAGCGGGGGGGCCAGGGGTGAGCAGTTCTTC,CASSVSGGARGEQFF
.,.,TRBV27,TRBJ1-3,TGTGCCAGCAGTTCCAGGGGCTCTGGAAACACCATATATTTT,CASSSRGSGNTIYF
.,TRBD1,TRBV6-1,TRBJ1-1,TGTGCCAGCAGTGAAGCGGGGACAGCGAACACTGAAGCTTTCTTT,CASSEAGTANTEAFF
.,TRBD2,TRBV5-4,TRBJ2-5,TGTGCCACCGCTAGCGGACAAGAGACCCAGTACTTC,CATASGQETQYF
.,.,TRBV6-1,TRBJ1-4,TGTGCCAGCAGTGAGGGCCTTGCAACTAATGAAAAACTGTTTTTT,CASSEGLATNEKLFF
.,.,TRBV10-1,TRBJ1-2,TGCGCCAGCATTGGGGAAAGTGGCTACACCTTC,CASIGESGYTF
.,.,TRBV6-1,TRBJ1-4,TGTGCCAGCAGTGTTGATACTGGTCATGAAAAACTGTTTTTT,CASSVDTGHEKLFF
few,.,TRBV5-8,TRBJ1-1,TGTGCCAGCACCCTAATTGGGAAGGATTTCACTGAAGCTTTCTTT,CASTLIGKDFTEAFF
.,.,TRBV7-6,TRBJ1-6,TGTGCCAGCAGCTTAGAGCCCGGCTCGCAATCACCCCTCCACTTT,CASSLEPGSQSPLHF
once,.,TRBV7-9,TRBJ1-2,TGTGCCAGCAGCTTAGGCCGACATAATGGCTACACCTTC,CASSLGRHNGYTF
.,.,TRBV18,TRBJ1-1,TGTGCCAGCTCCGCAAACAGGGTTGGCACTGAAGCTTTCTTT,CASSANRVGTEAFF
.,TRBD1,TRBV5-1,TRBJ1-2,TGCGCCAGCAGCAAAGGACAGGGGAAGGCGGATGGCTACACCTTC,CASSKGQGKADGYTF
.,.,TRBV18,TRBJ1-1,TGTGCCAGCTCACCGGTGGGTGGGAACACTGAAGCTTTCTTT,CASSPVGGNTEAFF
once,TRBD2,TRBV7-2,TRBJ2-1,TGTGCCAGCAGCTTAGTTGGGGGGGGTGAGTTCTTC,CASSLVGGGEFF
.,.,TRBV30,TRBJ1-4,TGTGCCTGGAGCTCGGGGGCCGCAACTAATGAAAAACTGTTTTTT,CAWSSGAATNEKLFF
.,.,TRBV7-2,TRBJ2-3,TGTGCCAGCAGCTTACTTCTAGCCCCCCCCACAGATACGCAGTATTTT,CASSLLLAPPTDTQYF
once,TRBD2,TRBV13,TRBJ2-3,TGTGCCAGCAGCTTACTAGCGGGGGCCGCATTTTATAACACAGATACGCAGTATTTT,CASSLLAGAAFYNTDTQYF
.,TRBD1,TRBV27,TRBJ2-1,TGTGCCAGCAGGCATGGACAGGGGAATTACAATGAGCAGTTCTTC,CASRHGQGNYNEQFF
.,TRBD2,TRBV23-1,TRBJ2-3,TGCGCCAGCAGTCAATCTAATTTTCGGGGGGTAGGGGATACGCAGTATTTT,CASSQSNFRGVGDTQYF
.,.,TRBV6-5,TRBJ2-5,TGTGCCAGCAGTCCGAAGGAGACCCAGTACTTC,CASSPKETQYF
.,.,TRBV19,TRBJ2-1,TGTGCCAGTAGTATAGGACTTCGGGCGGGCAATGAGCAGTTCTTC,CASSIGLRAGNEQFF
once,TRBD2,TRBV2,TRBJ2-3,TGTGCCAGCAGTGATGTGGCGGGGGGTTTTGGTACGCAGTATTTT,CASSDVAGGFGTQYF
.,.,TRBV7-8,TRBJ2-7,TGTGCCAGCAGCTTACCCCCTCTCGGAGTTAACTACGAGCAGTACTTC,CASSLPPLGVNYEQYF